These 2 T cell receptor beta chains came from one sample sequenced in a study of cytomegalovirus exposure and HLA in healthy donors (dated by TCRdb to 2016 to 2017). Receptor amplification or capture employed the immunoSEQ multiplex PCR assay. A mixture of 60 forward primers for TCR Vbeta segments and 13 reverse primers for TCR Jbeta segments was used in the multiplex PCR. The table comes from immuneACCESS by way of TCRdb, which keeps in-frame sequences with V and J called. Part of the clones is missing from these tables; in studies checked, under half for an unresolved V gene and the rest for unknown reasons. The sample table shows about 76,000 clones, and about 66% are seen once. The ten top clones hold roughly 4.5% of the sample. Material for sequencing was PBMCs. All receptors derive from a man in his 60s in good health and CMV-seropositive.

The table lists this clone with a count of one. The rearrangement uses TRBV6-5 and TRBJ2-1; a weak D match, TRBD2 (6 bases). CDR3 length: 15 amino acids. CDR1 MNHEY and CDR2 SVGAGI come from the germline V gene. V lost 0 bases to trimming and J lost 6 bases, with 12 bases between them. The DNA of the CDR3 is TGTGCCAGCAGTTACTCGGGGGGATTCAGCAATGAGCAGTTCTTC. It is translated as CASSYSGGFSNEQFF.

This sequence joins TRBV7-6 and TRBJ2-3; the D is unclear. With 5 bases removed from V and 0 bases from J, the gap between germline ends came to 9 bases. This CDR3 is built from 14 residues. CDR1 and CDR2 (germline): SGHVS, FNYEAQ. In nucleotides, the CDR3 is TGTGCCAGCAGCCCCGTCGGGAGCACAGATACGCAGTATTTT. Amino acids: CASSPVGSTDTQYF. Based on the CDR3 plus reference TRBV7-6 and TRBJ2-3, the full variable domain is GAGVSQSPRYKVTKRGQDVALRCDPISGHVSLYWYRQALGQGPEFLTYFNYEAQQDKSGLPNDRFSAERPEGSISTLTIQRTEQRDSAMYRCASSPVGSTDTQYFGPGTRLTVL.